This T cell receptor beta chain was sequenced in a study of shared clonotypes between healthy human individuals. Sorted-subset replicate PCRs used 150 to 200 ng of genomic DNA. This amount corresponded to about 30,000 T cell genomes. The method was immunoSEQ multiplex PCR; TCRdb's version includes in-frame clones alone and lacks a portion of them. The table has 1.4 million or so clones, around 98.5% seen once. This CDR3 has 14 residues. Germline CDR1 ENHRY, CDR2 SYGVKD. The V end lost 3 bases, the J end lost 0 bases, and 9 bases lay between the germline ends. This clone appeared a single time. Its target is not known. Study-level points and caveats: The study found roughly 5% of naive CD4 clonotypes shared across four donors.

Those who donated were healthy HIV-negative adults, with no recent acute infections or vaccinations reported. Specimen: naive CD4+ T cells sorted from blood. Subset specified: CD45RA+ positively selected. V and J are TRBV10-3 and TRBJ2-7, with D possibly being TRBD2 (5 bases). The source is a young man in good health. The chain's CDR3 is CAISDQRISYEQYF. In DNA, the CDR3 is TGTGCCATCAGTGACCAGCGGATCTCCTACGAGCAGTACTTC.